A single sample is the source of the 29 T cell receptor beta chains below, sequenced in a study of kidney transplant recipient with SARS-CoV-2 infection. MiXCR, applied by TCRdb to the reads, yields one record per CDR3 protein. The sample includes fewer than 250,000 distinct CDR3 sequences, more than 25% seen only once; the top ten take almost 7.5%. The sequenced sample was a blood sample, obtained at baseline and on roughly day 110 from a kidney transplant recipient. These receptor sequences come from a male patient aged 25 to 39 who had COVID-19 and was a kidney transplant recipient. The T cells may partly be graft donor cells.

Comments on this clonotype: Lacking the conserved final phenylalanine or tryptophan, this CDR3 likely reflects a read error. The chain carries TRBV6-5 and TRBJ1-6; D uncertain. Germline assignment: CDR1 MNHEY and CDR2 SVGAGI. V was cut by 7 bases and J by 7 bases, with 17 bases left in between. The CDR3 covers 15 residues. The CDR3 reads CASTQGSRPNSPLHL. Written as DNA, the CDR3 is TGTGCCAGCACCCAAGGAAGTCGGCCGAATTCACCCCTCCACCTT.

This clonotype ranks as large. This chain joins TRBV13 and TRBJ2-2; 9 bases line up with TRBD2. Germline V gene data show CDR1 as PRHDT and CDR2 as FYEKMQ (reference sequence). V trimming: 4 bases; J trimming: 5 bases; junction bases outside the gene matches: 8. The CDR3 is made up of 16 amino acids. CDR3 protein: CASSSGTSWGTGELFF. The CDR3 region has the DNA TGTGCCAGCAGCTCCGGGACTAGCTGGGGGACCGGGGAGCTGTTTTTT.

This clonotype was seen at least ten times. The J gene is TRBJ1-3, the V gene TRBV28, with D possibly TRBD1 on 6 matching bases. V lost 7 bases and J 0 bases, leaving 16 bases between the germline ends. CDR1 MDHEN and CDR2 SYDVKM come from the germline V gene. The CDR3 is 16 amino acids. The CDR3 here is CASTLGNRASGNTIYF. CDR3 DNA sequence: TGTGCCAGCACCTTAGGGAACAGGGCCTCTGGAAACACCATATATTTT.

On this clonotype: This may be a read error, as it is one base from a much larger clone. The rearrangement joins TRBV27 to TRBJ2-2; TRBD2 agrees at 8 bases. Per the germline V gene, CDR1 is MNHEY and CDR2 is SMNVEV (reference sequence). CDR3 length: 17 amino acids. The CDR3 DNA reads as TGTGCCAGCAGTCCCCGTGAGCGCGGGAGGTCTACCGGGGAGCCGTTTTTT. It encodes CASSPRERGRSTGEPFF.

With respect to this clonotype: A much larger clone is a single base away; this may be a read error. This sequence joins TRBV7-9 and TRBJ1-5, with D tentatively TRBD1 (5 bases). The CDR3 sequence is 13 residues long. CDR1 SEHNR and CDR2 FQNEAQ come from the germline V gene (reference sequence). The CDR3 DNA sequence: TGTGCCAACAGCCCTAAAGAAGGGGCCACCCAGCATTTT. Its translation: CANSPKEGATQHF.

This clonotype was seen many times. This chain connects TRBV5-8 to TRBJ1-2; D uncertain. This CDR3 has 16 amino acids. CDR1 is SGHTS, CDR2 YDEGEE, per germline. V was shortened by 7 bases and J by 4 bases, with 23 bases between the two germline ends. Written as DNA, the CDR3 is TGTGCCAGCGGGCTGTGTCATCCACGAAAGACCTATGGCTACACCTTC. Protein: CASGLCHPRKTYGYTF.

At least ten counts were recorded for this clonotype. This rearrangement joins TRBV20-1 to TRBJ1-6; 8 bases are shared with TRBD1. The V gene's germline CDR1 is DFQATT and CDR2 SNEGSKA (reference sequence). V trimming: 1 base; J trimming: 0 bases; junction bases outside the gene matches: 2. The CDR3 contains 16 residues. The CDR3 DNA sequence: TGCAGTGCTAGAGGACAGGGGAACTCCTATAATTCACCCCTCCACTTT. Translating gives CSARGQGNSYNSPLHF.

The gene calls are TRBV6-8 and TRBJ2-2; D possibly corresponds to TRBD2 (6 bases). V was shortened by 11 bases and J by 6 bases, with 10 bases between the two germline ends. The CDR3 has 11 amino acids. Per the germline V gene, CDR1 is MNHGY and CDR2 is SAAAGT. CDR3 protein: CAGGVAGELFF. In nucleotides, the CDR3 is TGTGCCGGCGGGGTTGCCGGGGAGCTGTTTTTT.

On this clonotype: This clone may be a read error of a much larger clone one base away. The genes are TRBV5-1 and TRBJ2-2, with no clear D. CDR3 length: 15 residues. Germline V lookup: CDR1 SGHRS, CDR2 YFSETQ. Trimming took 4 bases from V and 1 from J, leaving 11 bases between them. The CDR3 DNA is TGCGCCAGCAGCCCGGCCGCTGGGAACACCGGGGAGCTGTTTTTT. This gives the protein CASSPAAGNTGELFF.

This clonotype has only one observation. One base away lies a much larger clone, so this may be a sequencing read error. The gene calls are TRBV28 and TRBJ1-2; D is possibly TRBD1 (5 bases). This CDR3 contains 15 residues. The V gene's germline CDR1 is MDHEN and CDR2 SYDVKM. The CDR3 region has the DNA TGTGCCGGCAGTTTCCTGAGGGGAACAAACTATGGCTACACCTTC. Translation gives CAGSFLRGTNYGYTF.

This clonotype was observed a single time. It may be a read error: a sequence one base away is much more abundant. The CDR3 sequence is CASIGGDNSGNTTYF. As DNA, the CDR3 is TGTGCCAGCATTGGGGGCGACAACTCTGGAAACACCACATATTTT. This rearrangement joins TRBV28 to TRBJ1-3; a weak D match, TRBD1 (6 bases). This CDR3 contains 15 residues. The germline V gene encodes CDR1 MDHEN and CDR2 SYDVKM.

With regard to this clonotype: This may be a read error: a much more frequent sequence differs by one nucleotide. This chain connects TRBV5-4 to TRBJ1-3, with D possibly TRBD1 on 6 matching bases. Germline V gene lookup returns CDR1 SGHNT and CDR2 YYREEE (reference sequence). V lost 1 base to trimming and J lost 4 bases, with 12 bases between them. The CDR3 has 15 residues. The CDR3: CASSLNRGPGNTIYF. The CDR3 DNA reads TGTGCCAGCAGCTTGAATCGGGGGCCGGGAAACACCATATATTTT. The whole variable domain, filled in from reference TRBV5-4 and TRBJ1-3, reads ETGVTQSPTHLIKTRGQQVTLRCSSQSGHNTVSWYQQALGQGPQFIFQYYREEENGRGNFPPRFSGLQFPNYSSELNVNALELDDSALYLCASSLNRGPGNTIYFGEGSWLTVV.

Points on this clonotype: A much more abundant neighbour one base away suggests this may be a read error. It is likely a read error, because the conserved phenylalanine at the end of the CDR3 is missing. CDR3 region: CASSFGQGSDYGYTL. CDR3 coding DNA: TGTGCCAGCAGTTTCGGACAGGGCTCGGACTATGGCTACACCCTC. The chain is built from TRBV12-3 or TRBV12-4 and TRBJ1-2; 8 positions agree with TRBD1. V shed 3 bases and J 3 bases; nucleotides not matched to a gene: 6. The CDR3 has 15 residues.

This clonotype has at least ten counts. The CDR3 nucleotides are TGTGCCAGCAGGAGGTTGCAGGGGGGAAACTCTAACTATGGCTACACCTTC. This translates into CASRRLQGGNSNYGYTF. J is TRBJ1-2 and V is TRBV6-5, with 7 bases lining up with TRBD1. Germline-derived CDR1 and CDR2 are MNHEY and SVGAGI. The CDR3 has 17 residues. J was trimmed by 0 bases and V by 6 bases; bases with no gene match: 13.

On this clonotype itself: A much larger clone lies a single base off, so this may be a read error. This CDR3 is CASSRMKCHGKTYGYTF. The DNA for the CDR3 is TGTGCCAGCAGCCGTATGAAATGCCATGGAAAGACCTATGGCTACACCTTC. The chain uses TRBV7-9 and TRBJ1-2, with unresolved D. From germline, CDR1 is SEHNR and CDR2 FQNEAQ (reference sequence). CDR3 length: 17 residues. Between the trimmed V and J ends, which lost 5 bases and 4 bases, there was a span of 23 bases.

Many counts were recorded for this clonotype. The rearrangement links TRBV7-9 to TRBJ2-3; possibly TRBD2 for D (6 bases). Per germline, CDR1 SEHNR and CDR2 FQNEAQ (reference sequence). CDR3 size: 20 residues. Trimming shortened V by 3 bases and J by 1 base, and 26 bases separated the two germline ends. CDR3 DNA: TGTGCCAGCAGCTTCACAGCCGGGAGCCGAGTACTATTTGGCACAGATACGCAGTATTTT. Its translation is CASSFTAGSRVLFGTDTQYF.

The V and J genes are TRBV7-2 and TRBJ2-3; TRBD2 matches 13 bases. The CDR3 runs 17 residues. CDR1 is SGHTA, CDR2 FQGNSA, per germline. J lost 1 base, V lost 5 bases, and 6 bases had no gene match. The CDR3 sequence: CASSEGTSGTRTDTQYF. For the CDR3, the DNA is TGTGCCAGCAGCGAAGGGACTAGCGGGACCCGCACAGATACGCAGTATTTT.

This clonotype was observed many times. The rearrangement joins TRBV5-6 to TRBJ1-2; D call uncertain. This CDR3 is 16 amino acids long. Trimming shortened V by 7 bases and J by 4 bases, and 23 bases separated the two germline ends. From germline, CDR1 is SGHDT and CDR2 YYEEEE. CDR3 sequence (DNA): TGTGCCAGCTGTCATCACAATAGTCGAAAGACCTATGGCTACACCTTC. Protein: CASCHHNSRKTYGYTF. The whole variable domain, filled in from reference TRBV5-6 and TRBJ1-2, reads DAGVTQSPTHLIKTRGQQVTLRCSPKSGHDTVSWYQQALGQGPQFIFQYYEEEERQRGNFPDRFSGHQFPNYSSELNVNALLLGDSALYLCASCHHNSRKTYGYTFGSGTRLTVV.

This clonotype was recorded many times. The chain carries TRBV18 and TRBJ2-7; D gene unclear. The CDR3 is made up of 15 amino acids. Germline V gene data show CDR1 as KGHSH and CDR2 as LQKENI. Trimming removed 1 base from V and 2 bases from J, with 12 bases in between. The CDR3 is CASSPLLSGAYEQYF. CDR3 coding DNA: TGTGCCAGCTCACCACTCTTATCTGGGGCCTACGAGCAGTACTTC.

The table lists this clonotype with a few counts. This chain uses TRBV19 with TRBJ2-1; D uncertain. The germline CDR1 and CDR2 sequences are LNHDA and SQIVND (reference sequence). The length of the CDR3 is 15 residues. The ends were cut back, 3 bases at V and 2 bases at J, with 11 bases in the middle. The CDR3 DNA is TGTGCCAGTAGTATGCTCTTGTCGCCCTACAATGAGCAGTTCTTC. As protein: CASSMLLSPYNEQFF.

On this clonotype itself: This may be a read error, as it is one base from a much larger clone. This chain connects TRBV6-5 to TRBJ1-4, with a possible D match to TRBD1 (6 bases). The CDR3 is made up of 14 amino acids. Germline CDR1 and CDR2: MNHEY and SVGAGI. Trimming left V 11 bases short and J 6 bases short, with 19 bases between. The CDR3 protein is CAGVFRDTDEKLFF. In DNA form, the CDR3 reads TGTGCCGGCGTATTCCGGGACACCGATGAAAAACTGTTTTTT.

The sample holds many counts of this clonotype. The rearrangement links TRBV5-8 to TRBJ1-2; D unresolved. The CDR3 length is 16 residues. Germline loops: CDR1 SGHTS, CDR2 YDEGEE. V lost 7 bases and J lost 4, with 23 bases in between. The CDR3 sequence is CASSQHHPRKTYGYTF. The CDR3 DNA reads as TGTGCCAGCTCGCAACATCATCCACGAAAGACCTATGGCTACACCTTC.

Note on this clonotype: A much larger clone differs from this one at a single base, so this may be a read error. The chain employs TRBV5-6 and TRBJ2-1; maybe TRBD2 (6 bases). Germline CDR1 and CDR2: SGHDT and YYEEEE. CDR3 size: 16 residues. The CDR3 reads CASTEISGTVYDEQFF. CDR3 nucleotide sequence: TGTGCCAGCACTGAAATCTCCGGGACTGTCTACGATGAGCAGTTCTTC.

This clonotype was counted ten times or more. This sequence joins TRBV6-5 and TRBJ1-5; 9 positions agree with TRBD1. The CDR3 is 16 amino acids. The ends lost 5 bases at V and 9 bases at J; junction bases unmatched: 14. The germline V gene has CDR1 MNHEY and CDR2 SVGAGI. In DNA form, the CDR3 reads TGTGCCAGCAGTCCCGGGACAGGGACGAGCTCCCGGCCCCAGCATTTT. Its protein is CASSPGTGTSSRPQHF.

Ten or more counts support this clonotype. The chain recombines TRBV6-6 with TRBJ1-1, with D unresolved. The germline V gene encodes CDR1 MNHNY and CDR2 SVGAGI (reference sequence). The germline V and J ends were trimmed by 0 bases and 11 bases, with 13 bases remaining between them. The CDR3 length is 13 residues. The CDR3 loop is CASSYSRMPEAFF. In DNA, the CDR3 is TGTGCCAGCAGTTACTCTCGGATGCCGGAGGCTTTCTTT.

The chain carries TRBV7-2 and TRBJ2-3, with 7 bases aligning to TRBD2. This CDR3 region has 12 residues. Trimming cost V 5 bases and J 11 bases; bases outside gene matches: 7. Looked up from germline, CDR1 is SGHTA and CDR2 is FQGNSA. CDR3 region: CASSLGGSRQYF. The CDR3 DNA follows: TGTGCCAGCAGCCTTGGCGGGAGCAGGCAGTATTTT.

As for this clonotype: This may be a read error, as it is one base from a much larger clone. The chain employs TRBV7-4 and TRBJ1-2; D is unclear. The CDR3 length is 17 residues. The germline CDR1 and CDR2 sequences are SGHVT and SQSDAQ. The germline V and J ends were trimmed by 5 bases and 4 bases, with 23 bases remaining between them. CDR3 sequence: CASSEDHSARKTYGYTF. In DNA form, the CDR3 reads TGTGCCAGCAGCGAGGATCATTCAGCTCGAAAGACCTATGGCTACACCTTC.

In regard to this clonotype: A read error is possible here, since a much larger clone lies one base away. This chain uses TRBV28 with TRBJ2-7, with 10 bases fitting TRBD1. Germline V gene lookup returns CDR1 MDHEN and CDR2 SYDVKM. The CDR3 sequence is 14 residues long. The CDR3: CASTTGTGVYGQYF. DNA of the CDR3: TGTGCCAGCACTACTGGGACAGGGGTTTACGGGCAGTACTTC.

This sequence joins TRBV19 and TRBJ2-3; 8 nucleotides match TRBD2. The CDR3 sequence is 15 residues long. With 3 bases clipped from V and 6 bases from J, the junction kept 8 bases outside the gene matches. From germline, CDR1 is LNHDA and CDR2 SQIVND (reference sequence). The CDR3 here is CASSIRGGTLDTQYF. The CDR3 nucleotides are TGTGCCAGTAGTATTCGGGGGGGGACGCTGGATACGCAGTATTTT.